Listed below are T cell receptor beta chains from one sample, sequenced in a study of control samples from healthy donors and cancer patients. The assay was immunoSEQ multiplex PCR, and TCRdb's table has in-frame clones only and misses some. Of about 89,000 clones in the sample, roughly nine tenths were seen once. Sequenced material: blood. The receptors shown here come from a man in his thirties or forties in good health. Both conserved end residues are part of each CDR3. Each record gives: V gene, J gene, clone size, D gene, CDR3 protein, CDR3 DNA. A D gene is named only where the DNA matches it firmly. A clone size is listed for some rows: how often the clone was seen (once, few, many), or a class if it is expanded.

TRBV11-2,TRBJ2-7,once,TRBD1,CASSLRDRGQYEQYF,TGTGCCAGCAGCTTGAGGGACAGGGGGCAATACGAGCAGTACTTC
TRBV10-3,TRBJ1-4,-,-,CAISDRPTNEKLFF,TGTGCCATCAGTGACCGCCCAACTAATGAAAAACTGTTTTTT
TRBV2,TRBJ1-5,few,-,CASSGNIITNSNQPQHF,TGTGCCAGCAGTGGAAACATAATAACTAATAGCAATCAGCCCCAGCATTTT
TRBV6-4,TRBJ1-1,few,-,CASSDGRVNTEAFF,TGTGCCAGCAGTGACGGGAGGGTGAATACTGAAGCTTTCTTT
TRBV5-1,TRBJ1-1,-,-,CASSLGGNGEAFF,TGCGCCAGCAGCTTGGGGGGGAACGGTGAAGCTTTCTTT
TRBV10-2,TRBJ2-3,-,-,CASSDGGGDTQYF,TGCGCCAGCAGTGACGGGGGCGGGGATACGCAGTATTTT
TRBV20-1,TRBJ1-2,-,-,CSASEGFGYGYTF,TGCAGTGCTAGTGAGGGGTTTGGCTATGGCTACACCTTC
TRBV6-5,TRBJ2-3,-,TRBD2,CASSYGGGATDTQYF,TGTGCCAGCAGTTACGGCGGGGGGGCCACAGATACGCAGTATTTT
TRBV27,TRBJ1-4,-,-,CATRTAATNEKLFF,TGTGCCACCCGGACCGCAGCAACTAATGAAAAACTGTTTTTT
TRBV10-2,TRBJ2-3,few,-,CASSDPTTDTQYF,TGCGCCAGCAGTGATCCCACCACAGATACGCAGTATTTT
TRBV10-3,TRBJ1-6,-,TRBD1,CAISGTGAEGSPLHF,TGTGCCATCTCCGGGACAGGGGCGGAGGGGTCACCCCTCCACTTT
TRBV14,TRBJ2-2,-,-,CASSPRVTGELFF,TGTGCCAGCAGCCCCAGGGTCACCGGGGAGCTGTTTTTT
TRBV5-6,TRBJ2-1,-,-,CASSPPRAEQINNEQFF,TGTGCCAGCAGCCCCCCTCGAGCGGAACAGATTAACAATGAGCAGTTCTTC
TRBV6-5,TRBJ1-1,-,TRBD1,CASKGQGWNTEAFF,TGTGCCAGCAAGGGACAGGGGTGGAACACTGAAGCTTTCTTT
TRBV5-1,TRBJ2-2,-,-,CASSKGGTGELFF,TGCGCCAGCAGTAAGGGGGGCACCGGGGAGCTGTTTTTT
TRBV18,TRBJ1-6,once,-,CASSPREGGNSPLHF,TGTGCCAGCTCACCTAGAGAGGGGGGAAATTCACCCCTCCACTTT
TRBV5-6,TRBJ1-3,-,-,CASSQPNVGGVGNTIYF,TGTGCCAGCAGCCAACCTAACGTGGGGGGCGTTGGAAACACCATATATTTT
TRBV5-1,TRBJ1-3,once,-,CASSLGTGSGNTIYF,TGCGCCAGCAGCCTCGGGACTGGCTCTGGAAACACCATATATTTT
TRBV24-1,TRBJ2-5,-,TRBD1,CATSLETGSQETQYF,TGTGCCACTTCCCTGGAGACAGGGAGCCAAGAGACCCAGTACTTC
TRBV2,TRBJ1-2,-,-,CASRPGNTNYGYTF,TGTGCCAGCAGGCCAGGCAACACTAACTATGGCTACACCTTC
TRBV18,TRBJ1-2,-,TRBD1,CASSVGQGNGYTF,TGTGCCAGCTCGGTGGGACAGGGGAATGGCTACACCTTC
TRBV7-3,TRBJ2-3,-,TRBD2,CASSVLAGREDTQYF,TGTGCCAGCAGCGTACTAGCGGGGCGCGAGGATACGCAGTATTTT
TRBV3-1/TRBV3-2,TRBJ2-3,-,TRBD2,CASSPSGEGTDTQYF,TGTGCCAGCAGCCCTAGCGGGGAGGGCACAGATACGCAGTATTTT
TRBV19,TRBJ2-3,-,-,CASSSLGPGTDTQYF,TGTGCCAGTAGTAGTCTAGGACCCGGCACAGATACGCAGTATTTT
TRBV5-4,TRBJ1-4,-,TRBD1,CASTWTGAGSEKLFF,TGTGCCAGCACCTGGACAGGCGCAGGATCAGAAAAACTGTTTTTT
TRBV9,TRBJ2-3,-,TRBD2,CASSSGLADTDTQYF,TGTGCCAGCAGCTCGGGACTAGCGGACACAGATACGCAGTATTTT
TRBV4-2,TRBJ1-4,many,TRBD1,CASSQEGQGHEKLFF,TGTGCCAGCAGCCAAGAGGGACAGGGGCATGAAAAACTGTTTTTT
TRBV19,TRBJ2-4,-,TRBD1,CASSIGEGQGARKNIQYF,TGTGCCAGTAGTATAGGGGAGGGACAGGGGGCCCGGAAAAACATTCAGTACTTC
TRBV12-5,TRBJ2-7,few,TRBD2,CASEALRGDEQYF,TGTGCTAGTGAAGCCCTTCGGGGGGACGAGCAGTACTTC
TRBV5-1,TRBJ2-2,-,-,CASSLAVQGRTGELFF,TGCGCCAGCAGCTTGGCCGTTCAGGGACGAACCGGGGAGCTGTTTTTT
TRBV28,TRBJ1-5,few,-,CASSFGVQPQHF,TGTGCCAGCAGTTTCGGAGTTCAGCCCCAGCATTTT
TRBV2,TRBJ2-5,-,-,CASGSGGYQETQYF,TGTGCCAGCGGCTCCGGCGGATACCAAGAGACCCAGTACTTC
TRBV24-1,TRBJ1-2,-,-,CATSDYTPQGNYGYTF,TGTGCCACCAGTGACTACACTCCCCAGGGCAACTATGGCTACACCTTC
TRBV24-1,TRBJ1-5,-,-,CATSGGTTSNQPQHF,TGTGCCACCAGTGGAGGGACAACGAGCAATCAGCCCCAGCATTTT
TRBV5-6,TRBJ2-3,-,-,CASSLVTDTQYF,TGTGCCAGCAGCTTGGTCACAGATACGCAGTATTTT
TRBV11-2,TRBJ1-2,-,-,CASSFGGHTYTF,TGTGCCAGCAGCTTCGGGGGGCACACCTACACCTTC
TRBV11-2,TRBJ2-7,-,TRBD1,CASSLGDRNYEQYF,TGTGCCAGCAGCTTAGGGGACAGGAACTACGAGCAGTACTTC
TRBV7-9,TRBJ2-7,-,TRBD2,CASSRSGGLPYEQYF,TGTGCCAGCAGCAGAAGCGGGGGGCTGCCCTACGAGCAGTACTTC
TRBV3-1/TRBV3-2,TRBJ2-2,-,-,CASSQATGELFF,TGTGCCAGCAGCCAAGCTACCGGGGAGCTGTTTTTT
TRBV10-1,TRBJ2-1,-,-,CASSLDGYNEQFF,TGCGCCAGCAGCCTCGATGGATACAATGAGCAGTTCTTC
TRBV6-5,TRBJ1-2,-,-,CASSYGQNNYGYTF,TGTGCCAGCAGTTATGGACAGAATAACTATGGCTACACCTTC